This section outlines one TCR beta chain sequence together with its context. Its antigen is still unknown. The record originates from a study of T cell repertoires and HLA-DP antigens. Study-wide context: In vitro CD4+ alloreactivity was against HeLa-presented HLA-DP. Sorted CD137+CD4+ samples averaged about 0.2 ug DNA; pre-culture CD4+ samples, about 1,200 ng.

V lost 3 bases and J lost 5, with 17 bases in between. The CDR3 consists of 15 residues. CDR1 is MGHDK, CDR2 SYGVNS, per germline. Primers targeted 54 TRBV and 13 TRBJ segments. Clones were sequenced by immunoSEQ multiplex PCR, and TCRdb holds only the in-frame ones, with some missing. The sample has about 120,000 clones; nearly 95% are singletons. The chain employs TRBV25-1 and TRBJ2-7; tentative D call: TRBD1 (6 bases). The source of this sequence is a woman between 18 and 30 years old in good health and CMV-seronegative. Sample: CD4+ T cells from PBMCs. Here the CDR3 DNA reads TGTGCCAGCAGTGACCCCCAGGGGTCGGCCAACGAGCAGTACTTC. Protein product: CASSDPQGSANEQYF.